These 21 T cell receptor beta chains share one sample of origin, sequenced in a study of T cells in Graves' hyperthyroidism and ophthalmopathy. From RNA transcripts, TCR beta CDR3 regions were amplified. An initial round of RT-PCR targeting the TCR CDR3 relied on the HTBI primer set. From the multiplex PCR reads, TCRdb called clonotypes with MiXCR, one entry per CDR3 protein. The table records some 740,000 distinct CDR3 sequences, roughly 15% of them present only once. The specimen was blood. Receptors were obtained from a woman aged 18 to 35 with Graves' hyperthyroidism.

This sequence joins TRBV5-4 and TRBJ2-5; no definite D call. CDR3 length equals 14 residues. CDR1 is SGHNT and CDR2 is YYREEE in the germline V gene (reference sequence). The V gene lost 0 bases and the J gene lost 5 bases, with 11 bases spanning the gap. CDR3 sequence: CASSLVGTRETQYF. CDR3 nucleotide sequence: TGTGCCAGCAGCTTGGTTGGAACGAGGGAGACCCAGTACTTC.

This chain connects TRBV18 to TRBJ1-5; 11 nucleotides align to TRBD1. Germline CDR1 KGHSH, CDR2 LQKENI. The CDR3 loop spans 16 amino acids. Trimming cost V 4 bases and J 4 bases; bases outside gene matches: 6. The CDR3 spells CASSLSGTGGNQPQHF. The CDR3, as DNA: TGTGCCAGCTCACTTTCCGGGACAGGGGGGAATCAGCCCCAGCATTTT.

At least ten counts were recorded for this clonotype. V is TRBV27 and J is TRBJ1-6; D ambiguous. The germline V and J ends were trimmed by 5 bases and 11 bases, with 13 bases remaining between them. Germline loops: CDR1 MNHEY, CDR2 SMNVEV (reference sequence). There are 13 residues in the CDR3. DNA for the CDR3: TGTGCCAGCAGTCCTCCGGGGAGACCACCCCTCCACTTT. This gives the protein CASSPPGRPPLHF.

At least ten counts were recorded for this clonotype. J is TRBJ2-7 and V is TRBV3-1, with TRBD2 matching 9 bases. The trim removed 2 bases at V and 5 bases at J, leaving 13 bases unmatched. This CDR3 is built from 17 residues. Per the germline V gene, CDR1 is LGHDT and CDR2 is YNNKEL (reference sequence). CDR3 DNA sequence: TGTGCCAGCAGCCAAACCCTCATTAGCGGGAGTCGCGACGAGCAGTACTTC. This encodes CASSQTLISGSRDEQYF.

The rearrangement joins TRBV7-2 to TRBJ2-2; TRBD2 agrees at 9 bases. V lost 5 bases to trimming and J lost 6 bases; unmatched junction nucleotides: 7. This CDR3 has 15 residues. CDR1 is SGHTA and CDR2 is FQGNSA in the germline V gene. The CDR3 here is CASSKTSGRSGELFF. CDR3 DNA sequence: TGTGCCAGCAGCAAGACTAGCGGAAGGTCCGGGGAGCTGTTTTTT. Using reference TRBV7-2 and TRBJ2-2 for the parts outside the CDR3, the full variable domain is GAGVSQSPSNKVTEKGKDVELRCDPISGHTALYWYRQSLGQGLEFLIYFQGNSAPDKSGLPSDRFSAERTGGSVSTLTIQRTQQEDSAVYLCASSKTSGRSGELFFGEGSRLTVL.

The chain has TRBV6-5 and TRBJ2-1; 10 bases align to TRBD2. V lost 4 bases, J lost 7 bases, and 16 bases stayed unmatched. The CDR3 contains 18 residues. Germline CDR1 and CDR2: MNHEY and SVGAGI. This chain's CDR3 is CASSWNDGTSVRRNEQFF. In DNA form, the CDR3 reads TGTGCCAGCAGTTGGAACGACGGGACTAGCGTCAGGAGAAATGAGCAGTTCTTC.

J is TRBJ2-1 and V is TRBV19; TRBD2 agrees at 7 bases. This CDR3 is built from 16 residues. Trimming at V came to 1 base and at J to 2 bases, leaving 5 bases not matched to a gene. Germline CDR1 and CDR2: LNHDA and SQIVND (reference sequence). The CDR3 reads CASSIGAGVTYNEQFF. CDR3 nucleotides: TGTGCCAGTAGTATAGGGGCGGGAGTCACCTACAATGAGCAGTTCTTC.

This clonotype was picked up many times. V gene TRBV28 combines with J gene TRBJ2-3; D is unresolved. The V end was cut by 6 bases, the J end by 6 bases, with 13 bases between. Germline V gives CDR1 MDHEN, CDR2 SYDVKM. This CDR3 contains 13 residues. CDR3 coding DNA: TGTGCCAGCAGAACGAACTCTCAGGATACGCAGTATTTT. It yields the protein CASRTNSQDTQYF.

This clonotype was recorded a few times. The chain joins TRBV27 to TRBJ2-1; possible D gene TRBD2, 5 bases. The CDR3 length is 17 residues. CDR1 is MNHEY, CDR2 SMNVEV, per germline (reference sequence). V shed 2 bases and J shed 2 bases, with 16 bases lying between them. The CDR3 sequence is CASSLSGSGSAYNEQFF. CDR3 coding DNA: TGTGCCAGCAGTTTAAGTGGGTCGGGGAGCGCCTACAATGAGCAGTTCTTC.

This clonotype was seen ten or more times. The CDR3 region has the DNA TGCGCCAGCAGCCGCGGACAGGGCCCCGCAGAGGCCCAGCATTTT. As protein: CASSRGQGPAEAQHF. The chain joins TRBV5-1 to TRBJ1-5; TRBD1 matches at 8 bases. J lost 11 bases, V lost 4 bases, and 14 bases had no gene match. The CDR3 totals 15 residues. Looked up from germline, CDR1 is SGHRS and CDR2 is YFSETQ.

This clonotype was counted many times. The chain combines TRBV10-3 with TRBJ2-1, with 10 bases that match TRBD1. V was pared by 8 bases and J by 3 bases, with 10 bases of the junction left unmatched. This CDR3 has 16 residues. CDR1 and CDR2 from the germline V gene are ENHRY and SYGVKD. Here the CDR3 DNA reads TGTGCCATCGGTCGTTCCCGGACAGGGGGCTACAATGAGCAGTTCTTC. Translation gives CAIGRSRTGGYNEQFF.

This CDR3 is CSAMVGVSYNSPLHF. In DNA form, the CDR3 reads TGCAGTGCTATGGTTGGGGTTTCCTATAATTCACCCCTCCACTTT. The rearrangement links TRBV20-1 to TRBJ1-6, with no clear D. The germline gives CDR1 DFQATT, CDR2 SNEGSKA (reference sequence). CDR3 length equals 15 residues. With 4 bases removed from V and 1 base from J, the gap between germline ends came to 11 bases.

This clonotype was seen at least ten times. The chain has TRBV28 and TRBJ2-1, with 11 bases identical to TRBD1. The V segment lost 2 bases and the J segment 5 bases; nucleotides outside the gene matches: 5. This CDR3 has 16 amino acids. Germline CDR1 reads MDHEN; CDR2 reads SYDVKM. CDR3 in amino acids: CASSLGQGARDNEQFF. CDR3 DNA sequence: TGTGCCAGCAGTTTAGGACAGGGGGCTCGAGACAATGAGCAGTTCTTC.

V is TRBV28 and J is TRBJ1-5; D is uncertain. Looked up from germline, CDR1 is MDHEN and CDR2 is SYDVKM. The CDR3 covers 16 residues. Trimming removed 1 base from V and 3 bases from J, with 13 bases in between. The CDR3, as DNA: TGTGCCAGCAGTTTATTCGGGATTGACCACAATCAGCCCCAGCATTTT. This translates into CASSLFGIDHNQPQHF.

There are many counts of this clonotype. This chain joins TRBV7-2 and TRBJ2-7; TRBD1 aligns across 9 bases. Germline-derived CDR1 and CDR2 are SGHTA and FQGNSA. The CDR3 runs 14 residues. The V and J ends lost 5 bases and 2 bases, in that order; junction bases with no gene match: 4. The CDR3, as DNA: TGTGCCAGCAGCCGGTGGACAGGGGCCTACGAGCAGTACTTC. This translates into CASSRWTGAYEQYF.

In its sample, this clonotype was seen a few times. V gene TRBV6-1 combines with J gene TRBJ2-7, with 10 bases matching TRBD2. The CDR3 spans 15 residues. After removal of 5 bases from V and 3 bases from J, the junction contained 7 bases not matched to a gene. Germline lookup yields CDR1 MNHNS and CDR2 SASEGT. CDR3 sequence: CASSLGLATIYEQYF. The CDR3 coding sequence is TGTGCCAGCAGTTTGGGACTAGCGACAATCTACGAGCAGTACTTC.

This clonotype was seen repeatedly, ten times or more. V usage is TRBV7-2 and J usage is TRBJ2-3, with 8 positions matching TRBD2. The CDR3 contains 17 residues. The J segment lost 3 bases and the V segment lost 6 bases, leaving 14 bases of the junction unmatched. Per the germline V gene, CDR1 is SGHTA and CDR2 is FQGNSA. This CDR3 reads CASSFPLAGRGTDTQYF. The DNA for the CDR3 is TGTGCCAGCAGTTTCCCATTAGCGGGGAGAGGGACAGATACGCAGTATTTT.

The chain recombines TRBV4-1 with TRBJ2-3, with D hard to call. Germline CDR1 is MGHRA and CDR2 is YSYEKL. The CDR3 is 13 amino acids. The ends were cut back, 1 base at V and 2 bases at J, with 4 bases in the middle. The DNA of the CDR3 is TGCGCCAGCAGCCAAGGGATCACAGATACGCAGTATTTT. Its protein is CASSQGITDTQYF.

This chain joins TRBV7-9 and TRBJ2-7; D may correspond to TRBD1 or TRBD2 (5 bases each). The CDR3 extends over 14 amino acids. The V end lost 2 bases, the J end lost 7 bases, and 15 bases lay between the germline ends. Germline V gene sequence: CDR1 SEHNR, CDR2 FQNEAQ (reference sequence). This CDR3 is CASSLRGRTGEQYF. CDR3 sequence (DNA): TGTGCCAGCAGCTTACGGGGCCGAACGGGGGAGCAGTACTTC.

The J gene is TRBJ2-7, the V gene TRBV19; 7 bases align to TRBD1. Germline CDR1 is LNHDA and CDR2 is SQIVND (reference sequence). The CDR3 consists of 15 residues. V shed 6 bases, J shed 5 bases, and the junction held 13 bases outside the gene matches. This CDR3 reads CASSHRGRRDNEQYF. The CDR3 region has the DNA TGTGCCAGTAGCCACAGGGGCCGCAGGGATAACGAGCAGTACTTC.

This chain joins TRBV19 and TRBJ1-2; no firm D call. The V and J ends lost 7 bases and 3 bases respectively, with 12 bases between them. Germline V CDR1 and CDR2: LNHDA, SQIVND (reference sequence). The length of the CDR3 is 13 residues. The CDR3 DNA is TGTGCCAGTAATAGGTGGTCGGACTATGGCTACACCTTC. The encoded protein is CASNRWSDYGYTF.